These T cell receptor beta chains were read from a single sample in a study of T cells in Graves' hyperthyroidism and ophthalmopathy. One entry per CDR3 protein results from TCRdb running MiXCR on the multiplex PCR reads. The sample holds about 58,000 distinct CDR3 sequences, around half seen once. The sequencing input was blood. The receptors were sampled from a woman in her thirties with Graves' ophthalmopathy. The CDR3 runs from the conserved cysteine through the conserved F or W. The D gene is left open where the match is weak. Where a row states a size, it is once, few, many or the class of an expanded clone; other rows omit it.

TRBJ2-1 TRBD2 TRBV5-6 many CASSPGTSGIYNEQFF TGTGCCAGCAGCCCCGGGACTAGCGGGATCTACAATGAGCAGTTCTTC
TRBJ2-2 TRBD1 TRBV12-5 many CASGLGGSDGELFF TGTGCTAGTGGTTTAGGGGGCTCGGACGGGGAGCTGTTTTTT
TRBJ2-1 - TRBV7-9 many CASSSTSYISISYNEQFF TGTGCCAGCAGCTCGACTAGTTATATATCAATCTCCTACAATGAGCAGTTCTTC
TRBJ2-7 - TRBV28 many CASSLASRGGSYEQYF TGTGCCAGCAGTTTAGCTTCAAGGGGGGGTTCCTACGAGCAGTACTTC
TRBJ2-1 TRBD2 TRBV5-1 many CASSLGGLAGTNEQFF TGCGCCAGCAGCTTGGGAGGACTAGCGGGAACGAATGAGCAGTTCTTC
TRBJ2-7 TRBD2 TRBV7-2 many CASSLTSGSNEQYF TGTGCCAGCAGCCTCACTAGCGGGAGCAACGAGCAGTACTTC
TRBJ1-2 - TRBV6-5 many CASSYSVLEGYTF TGTGCCAGCAGTTACTCTGTCTTGGAGGGCTACACCTTC
TRBJ2-3 TRBD2 TRBV5-1 - CASSTGAGLADTQYF TGCGCCAGCAGCACCGGAGCGGGACTCGCAGATACGCAGTATTTT
TRBJ1-1 TRBD1 TRBV2 many CAVGTERNTEAFF TGTGCCGTAGGGACAGAGAGGAACACTGAAGCTTTCTTT
TRBJ2-3 TRBD1 TRBV24-1 - CATSVPPGGYTDTQYF TGTGCCACCAGTGTTCCGCCAGGGGGCTACACAGATACGCAGTATTTT
TRBJ1-1 TRBD1 TRBV2 many CARQDRENTEAFF TGTGCCAGACAGGACAGGGAGAACACTGAAGCTTTCTTT
TRBJ1-4 - TRBV5-4 - CASSRPGGSNEKLFF TGTGCCAGCAGCCGCCCGGGAGGGTCGAATGAAAAACTGTTTTTT
TRBJ2-7 TRBD2 TRBV10-2 - CASRGDGLTYERHF TGCGCCAGCCGGGGGGACGGTCTTACCTACGAGCGGCACTTC
TRBJ2-2 - TRBV19 once CASEPGTPYTGELFF TGTGCCAGTGAACCCGGGACCCCTTACACCGGGGAGCTGTTTTTT
TRBJ1-3 - TRBV7-9 many CASSLYYSSGNTIYF TGTGCCAGCAGCTTATATTATAGCTCTGGAAACACCATATATTTT
TRBJ1-1 - TRBV7-3 - CASRGVGTEAFF TGTGCCAGCAGAGGGGTGGGCACTGAAGCTTTCTTT
TRBJ2-3 - TRBV6-1 - CASRSENTDTQYF TGTGCCAGCAGATCAGAGAACACAGATACGCAGTATTTT
TRBJ1-2 - TRBV25-1 - CASSTGGERYGYTF TGTGCCAGCAGTACGGGGGGGGAGCGTTATGGCTACACCTTC
TRBJ2-7 TRBD2 TRBV10-2 few CASSDWTSIGTGEQYF TGCGCCAGCAGTGATTGGACTAGTATAGGTACCGGGGAGCAGTACTTC
TRBJ2-5 TRBD2 TRBV7-8 many CASSLRGQLAGGSGFLETQYF TGTGCCAGCAGCTTAAGGGGCCAGCTAGCGGGAGGGTCGGGTTTCCTGGAGACCCAGTACTTC
TRBJ2-2 TRBD2 TRBV10-1 many CASSEREAGELFF TGCGCCAGCAGTGAGCGGGAGGCCGGGGAGCTGTTTTTT
TRBJ2-1 TRBD2 TRBV6-4 - CASSRTSGSTETQFF TGTGCCAGCAGCCGGACTAGCGGGAGCACAGAGACGCAGTTCTTC
TRBJ2-3 TRBD1 TRBV7-6 - CASSSGTATDTQYF TGTGCCAGCAGCTCCGGGACAGCCACAGATACGCAGTATTTT
TRBJ1-5 TRBD1 TRBV28 many CASSLRTGGNQPQHF TGTGCCAGCAGTTTACGGACAGGGGGCAATCAGCCCCAGCATTTT
TRBJ1-2 - TRBV7-9 many CASSLAGSVYGYTF TGTGCCAGCAGCTTAGCGGGAAGCGTTTATGGCTACACCTTC
TRBJ2-1 TRBD2 TRBV20-1 many CSAGGLAGADEQFF TGCAGTGCTGGGGGACTAGCGGGAGCAGATGAGCAGTTCTTC
TRBJ2-2 - TRBV7-8 once CASSPPGGNTGEQFF TGTGCCAGCAGCCCCCCGGGGGGCAACACCGGGGAGCAGTTCTTT
TRBJ1-1 TRBD1 TRBV7-9 - CASSPGADRVAEAFF TGTGCCAGCAGCCCAGGGGCGGACAGGGTCGCGGAAGCTTTCTTT
TRBJ1-2 TRBD1 TRBV7-8 many CASSPEGTGWSYGYTF TGTGCCAGCAGCCCCGAGGGGACAGGGTGGAGCTATGGCTACACCTTC
TRBJ2-1 - TRBV28 many CASTVEGFEQFF TGTGCCAGCACTGTAGAGGGATTTGAGCAGTTCTTC
TRBJ2-7 TRBD1 TRBV20-1 - CSGRDRSLYEQYF TGCAGTGGAAGGGACAGGAGCCTCTACGAGCAGTACTTC
TRBJ2-4 - TRBV6-1 many CASSENRRGLNIQYF TGTGCCAGCAGTGAAAATCGGCGGGGATTAAACATTCAGTACTTC
TRBJ1-2 - TRBV7-9 many CASSLGTDYGYTF TGTGCCAGCAGCTTAGGGACCGACTATGGCTACACCTTC
TRBJ2-2 - TRBV6-4 many CASSDSRDANTGELFF TGTGCCAGCAGTGACTCGAGAGACGCGAACACCGGGGAGCTGTTTTTT
TRBJ2-7 - TRBV5-5 many CASSTTVSYEQYF TGTGCCAGCAGCACAACAGTGTCCTACGAGCAGTACTTC
TRBJ2-7 - TRBV30 many CAWNRDAYEQYF TGTGCCTGGAATAGGGACGCCTACGAGCAGTACTTC
TRBJ2-6 - TRBV7-3 - CASREGMSFSGANVLTF TGTGCCAGCAGAGAAGGGATGTCCTTCTCTGGGGCCAACGTCCTGACTTTC
TRBJ2-4 TRBD1 TRBV11-2 many CASSLGPGQGAKNIQYF TGTGCCAGCAGCTTAGGACCGGGACAGGGGGCCAAAAACATTCAGTACTTC
TRBJ2-6 TRBD2 TRBV7-2 once CASKSGSSGANVLTF TGTGCCAGCAAGAGCGGGAGCTCAGGGGCCAACGTCCTGACTTTC
TRBJ2-1 TRBD2 TRBV12-3/TRBV12-4 - CATQTSGRSNEQSF TGTGCCACCCAGACTAGCGGGAGATCGAATGAGCAGTCCTTC
TRBJ2-6 - TRBV9 - CASSVAGANVLTF TGTGCCAGCAGCGTAGCTGGGGCCAACGTCCTGACTTTC
TRBJ2-7 - TRBV14 - CASSQESWAREQYF TGTGCCAGCAGCCAAGAAAGCTGGGCGAGGGAGCAGTACTTC
TRBJ1-5 TRBD1 TRBV29-1 medium-sized CSVGERQGGQPQHF TGCAGCGTTGGAGAGCGACAGGGCGGTCAGCCCCAGCATTTT
TRBJ1-1 - TRBV12-3/TRBV12-4 - CASRVGGYGYTEAFF TGTGCCAGCAGGGTTGGAGGGTATGGCTACACTGAAGCTTTCTTT
TRBJ1-5 - TRBV30 many CAWSVVHQPQHF TGTGCCTGGAGTGTGGTTCATCAGCCCCAGCATTTT
TRBJ1-5 TRBD1 TRBV29-1 - CSTTGQGQHNQPQHF TGCAGCACGACGGGACAGGGACAGCACAATCAGCCCCAGCATTTT
TRBJ1-2 TRBD1 TRBV9 - CASSLGTQGVIYGYTF TGCGCCAGCAGCTTGGGGACACAGGGGGTGATCTATGGCTACACCTTC
TRBJ2-1 TRBD2 TRBV19 - CASRTSGTPYNEQLF TGTGCCAGTCGGACTAGCGGGACACCCTACAACGAGCAGCTCTTC
TRBJ2-3 - TRBV9 many CASSTGPQNTQYF TGTGCCAGCAGCACAGGACCTCAGAATACGCAGTATTTT